This TCR beta chain was captured by sequencing in a study of blood T cell repertoires in COVID-19. Background on the study: Spain, Italy and the United States supplied samples that represented acute and convalescent COVID-19.

Per the original methods: Reference gene primers were amplified, and this amplification served to estimate nucleated cell counts. Method: immunoSEQ multiplex PCR; TCRdb's copy keeps in-frame clones and lacks some. That table is the source of V, J and clone size, and D and trimming were worked out from the DNA. The sample lists under 300,000 clones, 83% occurring once. The germline gives CDR1 MDHEN, CDR2 SYDVKM. The CDR3 consists of 15 residues. The V end lost 5 bases, the J end lost 5 bases, and 18 bases lay between the germline ends. The specimen sequenced was peripheral blood. This receptor was identified in a human donor in a cohort sampled during active COVID-19. The chain couples TRBV28 to TRBJ1-1; a weak D match, TRBD1 (6 bases). CDR3 coding DNA: TGTGCCAGCAGTCCCTCTGCAGGGGATTGGACTGAAGCTTTCTTT. As protein: CASSPSAGDWTEAFF.